Listed below are T cell receptor beta chains from one sample, sequenced in a study of T cell responses to AZD1222 COVID-19 vaccine. Data came from immunoSEQ multiplex PCR; TCRdb stores just in-frame clones and leaves some out. Of about 100,000 clones in the sample, nearly 90% are singletons; the top ten hold less than 3.5%. Sample: peripheral blood, taken on day 0 of AZD1222 vaccination. These receptor sequences come from an adult in good health. Both conserved end residues are part of each CDR3. D genes are given only for firm matches. Size tells how often a clone was seen (once, few, many) or the class of an expanded clone, and some rows leave it out.

j_call: TRBJ2-5
v_call: TRBV2
clone_size: few
d_call: TRBD1
cdr3_aa: CASYDRAQETQYF
cdr3_nt: TGTGCCAGCTATGACAGGGCCCAAGAGACCCAGTACTTC

j_call: TRBJ1-6
v_call: TRBV5-8
clone_size: .
d_call: .
cdr3_aa: CASSLGGLNNSPLHF
cdr3_nt: TGTGCCAGCAGCTTGGGGGGTCTCAATAATTCACCCCTCCACTTT

j_call: TRBJ1-4
v_call: TRBV4-2
clone_size: .
d_call: .
cdr3_aa: CASSHSNQREKLFF
cdr3_nt: TGTGCCAGCAGCCATTCGAACCAGAGGGAAAAACTGTTTTTT

j_call: TRBJ2-2
v_call: TRBV6-2/TRBV6-3
clone_size: .
d_call: .
cdr3_aa: CASSYLAGGPDTGELFF
cdr3_nt: TGTGCCAGCAGTTACTTGGCTGGGGGGCCGGACACCGGGGAGCTGTTTTTT

j_call: TRBJ2-5
v_call: TRBV7-3
clone_size: .
d_call: TRBD2
cdr3_aa: CASSLSASGPQETQYF
cdr3_nt: TGTGCCAGCAGCTTATCGGCTAGCGGGCCCCAAGAGACCCAGTACTTC

j_call: TRBJ2-7
v_call: TRBV5-5
clone_size: .
d_call: TRBD1
cdr3_aa: CASSETGWTGLAPEQYF
cdr3_nt: TGTGCCAGCAGCGAAACCGGATGGACAGGGTTGGCCCCCGAGCAGTACTTC

j_call: TRBJ1-2
v_call: TRBV27
clone_size: .
d_call: TRBD1
cdr3_aa: CASSYSGTGGRGYTF
cdr3_nt: TGTGCCAGCAGCTATTCCGGGACAGGGGGCCGAGGCTACACCTTC

j_call: TRBJ1-2
v_call: TRBV15
clone_size: .
d_call: .
cdr3_aa: CATSRGEATSYGYTF
cdr3_nt: TGTGCCACCAGCAGAGGTGAAGCCACCTCCTATGGCTACACCTTC

j_call: TRBJ1-1
v_call: TRBV6-5
clone_size: .
d_call: .
cdr3_aa: CASTKERLNTEAFF
cdr3_nt: TGTGCCAGCACCAAGGAACGGTTGAACACTGAAGCTTTCTTT

j_call: TRBJ1-1
v_call: TRBV12-3/TRBV12-4
clone_size: .
d_call: .
cdr3_aa: CASSPQGWTEAFF
cdr3_nt: TGTGCCAGCAGCCCACAGGGATGGACTGAAGCTTTCTTT

j_call: TRBJ1-2
v_call: TRBV4-2
clone_size: .
d_call: .
cdr3_aa: CASSQGTAYGYTF
cdr3_nt: TGTGCCAGCAGCCAAGGGACAGCCTATGGCTACACCTTC

j_call: TRBJ2-2
v_call: TRBV2
clone_size: .
d_call: TRBD1
cdr3_aa: CASRRDRGAGELFF
cdr3_nt: TGTGCCAGCAGAAGGGACAGGGGCGCCGGGGAGCTGTTTTTT

j_call: TRBJ1-2
v_call: TRBV6-2/TRBV6-3
clone_size: .
d_call: .
cdr3_aa: CASSYEGRNGYTF
cdr3_nt: TGTGCCAGCAGTTACGAGGGACGGAATGGCTACACCTTC

j_call: TRBJ1-5
v_call: TRBV6-1
clone_size: .
d_call: .
cdr3_aa: CASSGRGGVGNQPQHF
cdr3_nt: TGTGCCAGCAGTGGAAGAGGGGGAGTTGGCAATCAGCCCCAGCATTTT

j_call: TRBJ1-4
v_call: TRBV7-9
clone_size: .
d_call: .
cdr3_aa: CASSPDQVEKLFF
cdr3_nt: TGTGCCAGCAGCCCGGACCAGGTTGAAAAACTGTTTTTT

j_call: TRBJ1-4
v_call: TRBV5-1
clone_size: .
d_call: .
cdr3_aa: CASSLRGIYNEKLFF
cdr3_nt: TGTGCCAGCAGCCTTAGGGGGATTTATAATGAAAAACTGTTTTTT

j_call: TRBJ2-3
v_call: TRBV3-1/TRBV3-2
clone_size: .
d_call: TRBD1
cdr3_aa: CASSLSRGRADTQYF
cdr3_nt: TGTGCCAGCAGCCTTTCCAGGGGGCGCGCAGATACGCAGTATTTT

j_call: TRBJ2-3
v_call: TRBV29-1
clone_size: .
d_call: TRBD2
cdr3_aa: CSLSGLAGPTDTQYF
cdr3_nt: TGCAGCTTAAGCGGGCTAGCGGGACCCACAGATACGCAGTATTTT

j_call: TRBJ1-4
v_call: TRBV30
clone_size: .
d_call: .
cdr3_aa: CAWSVSGSLIEKLFF
cdr3_nt: TGTGCCTGGAGTGTATCTGGGAGTTTGATTGAAAAACTGTTTTTT

j_call: TRBJ1-2
v_call: TRBV6-2/TRBV6-3
clone_size: .
d_call: .
cdr3_aa: CASSYSLGGYGYTF
cdr3_nt: TGTGCCAGCAGTTACTCTCTAGGAGGCTATGGCTACACCTTC

j_call: TRBJ1-5
v_call: TRBV19
clone_size: .
d_call: .
cdr3_aa: CASSPRRAGNQPQHF
cdr3_nt: TGTGCCAGTAGTCCCAGGAGGGCCGGCAATCAGCCCCAGCATTTT

j_call: TRBJ1-4
v_call: TRBV2
clone_size: once
d_call: TRBD1
cdr3_aa: CASSETGGRTQKLFF
cdr3_nt: TGTGCCAGCAGTGAAACAGGGGGCAGAACCCAAAAACTGTTTTTT

j_call: TRBJ1-4
v_call: TRBV4-3
clone_size: .
d_call: .
cdr3_aa: CASSQEEGRIGEKLFF
cdr3_nt: TGCGCCAGCAGCCAAGAAGAGGGACGAATCGGTGAAAAACTGTTTTTT

j_call: TRBJ2-7
v_call: TRBV5-1
clone_size: .
d_call: .
cdr3_aa: CASSLEDGKNSYEQYF
cdr3_nt: TGCGCCAGCAGCTTGGAAGACGGCAAAAACTCCTACGAGCAGTACTTC

j_call: TRBJ2-5
v_call: TRBV11-2
clone_size: many
d_call: TRBD2
cdr3_aa: CASSMGGGPRETQYF
cdr3_nt: TGTGCCAGCAGCATGGGCGGGGGGCCCCGAGAGACCCAGTACTTC